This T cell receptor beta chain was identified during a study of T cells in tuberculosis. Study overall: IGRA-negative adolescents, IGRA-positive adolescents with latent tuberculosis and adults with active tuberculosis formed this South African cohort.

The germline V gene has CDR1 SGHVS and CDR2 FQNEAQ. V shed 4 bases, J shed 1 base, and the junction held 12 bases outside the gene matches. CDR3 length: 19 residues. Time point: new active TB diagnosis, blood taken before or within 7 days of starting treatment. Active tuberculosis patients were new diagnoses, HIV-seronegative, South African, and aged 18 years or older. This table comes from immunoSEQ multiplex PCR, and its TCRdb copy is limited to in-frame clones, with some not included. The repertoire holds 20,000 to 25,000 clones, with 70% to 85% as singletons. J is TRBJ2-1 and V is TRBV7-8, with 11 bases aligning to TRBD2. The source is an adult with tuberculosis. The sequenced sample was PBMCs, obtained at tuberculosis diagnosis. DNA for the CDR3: TGTGCCAGCAGCTCCATACTAGCGGGGGCCCCCGATTCCTACAATGAGCAGTTCTTC. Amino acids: CASSSILAGAPDSYNEQFF.